The 5 T cell receptor beta chains in this list originate from one sample, sequenced in a study of T cells in localized non-small cell lung cancer (dated by TCRdb to 2019 to 2021). Library construction relied on the immunoSEQ multiplex PCR assay. Entries here come from immuneACCESS through TCRdb and include only in-frame sequences with V and J called. Some clones fail to appear in such tables; in the studies checked, an unresolved V gene covers under half of the shortfall, and the cause of the remainder is unknown. The sample records about 52,000 clones, more than 75% of which are singletons. Roughly 16% of the sample is taken by the ten largest. This specimen consisted of PBMCs, obtained before any cancer treatment. The receptors were sampled from a female donor with stage II lung adenocarcinoma.

The V and J genes are TRBV7-9 and TRBJ1-5, with D perhaps matching TRBD1 (6 bases). From germline, CDR1 is SEHNR and CDR2 FQNEAQ (reference sequence). The V end was cut by 7 bases, the J end by 1 base, with 20 bases between. The CDR3 length is 17 residues. CDR3 in amino acids: CASTGTSAQGSNQPQHF. As DNA, the CDR3 is TGTGCCAGCACGGGGACGTCGGCCCAGGGGAGCAATCAGCCCCAGCATTTT.

The chain uses TRBV5-1 and TRBJ1-1; D may be TRBD1 (5 bases). The CDR3 loop spans 16 amino acids. Looked up from germline, CDR1 is SGHRS and CDR2 is YFSETQ. V was shortened by 0 bases and J by 0 bases, with 12 bases between the two germline ends. CDR3 DNA: TGCGCCAGCAGCTTGGGACAGATCCTCTTGAACACTGAAGCTTTCTTT. This encodes CASSLGQILLNTEAFF.

The chain employs TRBV27 and TRBJ1-2; no definite D call. Germline V gene lookup returns CDR1 MNHEY and CDR2 SMNVEV (reference sequence). V was shortened by 2 bases and J by 2 bases, with 6 bases between the two germline ends. The CDR3 has 13 amino acids. The CDR3 spells CASSLTPNYGYTF. As DNA, the CDR3 is TGTGCCAGCAGTTTAACCCCCAACTATGGCTACACCTTC.

This sequence joins TRBV1 and TRBJ2-3. TRBV1 is termed a pseudogene. CDR3 length: 14 amino acids. CDR3 region: CTSSRGLATDTQYF. The DNA of the CDR3 is TGCACCAGCAGCCGGGGTCTTGCCACAGATACGCAGTATTTT.

In its sample, this clone was seen a few times. The chain recombines TRBV2 with TRBJ2-3, with D possibly matching TRBD2 (6 bases). CDR3 size: 16 residues. Germline V gene lookup returns CDR1 SNHLY and CDR2 FYNNEI. V lost 4 bases and J lost 5, with 19 bases in between. CDR3 nucleotides: TGTGCCAGCAGTGTCCCGTCTAGCGCCCGCGGAGATACGCAGTATTTT. It translates to CASSVPSSARGDTQYF.